The following is a TCR beta chain sequence with its context. Its specificity is unknown. The sample's treatment: treatment-naive control, cytoreductive nephrectomy. This entry belongs to a study of radiation and T cells in renal cell carcinoma. Broader study findings: Irradiated tumors held more dominant CDR3 motifs than control tumors.

This CDR3 region has 13 residues. V shed 7 bases and J 4 bases; nucleotides not matched to a gene: 4. Germline V gene data show CDR1 as LNHDA and CDR2 as SQIVND (reference sequence). Sequencing used immunoSEQ multiplex PCR; TCRdb keeps in-frame clones, though not all of them. Among 9,100 or so clones, approximately 60% were seen once, and the ten largest hold roughly 22%. The specimen comprised tumor tissue, sampled from a patient whose treatment was nephrectomy without radiotherapy. This chain joins TRBV19 and TRBJ2-3; 8 bases line up with TRBD2. The TCR was taken from a man in his sixties with renal cell carcinoma. As DNA, the CDR3 is TGTGCCAGTAAGACAGCGGGGGCAGATACGCAGTATTTT. It translates to CASKTAGADTQYF. Based on the CDR3 plus reference TRBV19 and TRBJ2-3, the full variable domain is DGGITQSPKYLFRKEGQNVTLSCEQNLNHDAMYWYRQDPGQGLRLIYYSQIVNDFQKGDIAEGYSVSREKKESFPLTVTSAQKNPTAFYLCASKTAGADTQYFGPGTRLTVL.